This T cell receptor (beta chain) was captured by sequencing in a study of shared clonotypes between healthy human individuals. The CDR3 is made up of 12 amino acids. CDR1 SGHVS and CDR2 FQNEAQ come from the germline V gene. The V and J ends lost 1 base and 4 bases respectively, with 2 bases between them. Donors included only healthy HIV-negative adults lacking recent acute infections or vaccinations. What was sequenced on ten immunoSEQ deep assay plates was unsorted PBMC DNA. Using immunoSEQ multiplex PCR, the repertoire was profiled, and TCRdb retains in-frame clones only, with some absent. The repertoire holds about 520,000 clones, with over 70% as singletons.

The sample taken for sequencing was PBMCs. The chain couples TRBV7-8 to TRBJ1-5; D gene ambiguous. This receptor was identified in a middle-aged woman in good health. Some clones in this sample may be carry-over from other donors' samples. The CDR3 nucleotides read TGTGCCAGCAGCTTAGAAAATCAGCCCCAGCATTTT. Its protein product is CASSLENQPQHF.